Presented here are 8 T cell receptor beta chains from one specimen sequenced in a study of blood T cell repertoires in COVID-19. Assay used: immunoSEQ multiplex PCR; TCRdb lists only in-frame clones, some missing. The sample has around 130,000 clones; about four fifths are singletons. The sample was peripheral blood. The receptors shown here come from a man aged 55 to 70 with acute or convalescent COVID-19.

The CDR3 reads CASSLSGVVSEQYF. The CDR3, as DNA: TGCGCCAGCAGCTTATCGGGAGTGGTAAGTGAGCAGTACTTC. The V and J genes are TRBV5-1 and TRBJ2-7; TRBD2 is a possible D gene (6 bases). The CDR3 length is 14 residues. The germline V gene encodes CDR1 SGHRS and CDR2 YFSETQ. V lost 2 bases, J lost 7 bases, and 16 bases lay in between.

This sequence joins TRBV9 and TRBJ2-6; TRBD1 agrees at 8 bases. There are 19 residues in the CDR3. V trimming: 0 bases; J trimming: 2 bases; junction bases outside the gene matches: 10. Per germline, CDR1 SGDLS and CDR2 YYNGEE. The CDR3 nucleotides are TGTGCCAGCAGCGTAGAATCCGACAGGGGCTTCGCTGGGGCCAACGTCCTGACTTTC. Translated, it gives CASSVESDRGFAGANVLTF.

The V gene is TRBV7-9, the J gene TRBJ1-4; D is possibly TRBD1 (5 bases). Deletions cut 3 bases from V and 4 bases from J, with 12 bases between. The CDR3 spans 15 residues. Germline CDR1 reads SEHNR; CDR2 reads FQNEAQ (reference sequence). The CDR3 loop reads CASSFTGALNEKLFF. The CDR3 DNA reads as TGTGCCAGCAGCTTTACAGGAGCTCTTAATGAAAAACTGTTTTTT.

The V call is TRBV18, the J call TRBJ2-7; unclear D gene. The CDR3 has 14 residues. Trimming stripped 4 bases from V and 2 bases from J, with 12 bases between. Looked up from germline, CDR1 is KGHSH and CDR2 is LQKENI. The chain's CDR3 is CASSLRKEAYEQYF. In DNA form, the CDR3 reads TGTGCCAGCTCACTGCGGAAGGAAGCCTACGAGCAGTACTTC.

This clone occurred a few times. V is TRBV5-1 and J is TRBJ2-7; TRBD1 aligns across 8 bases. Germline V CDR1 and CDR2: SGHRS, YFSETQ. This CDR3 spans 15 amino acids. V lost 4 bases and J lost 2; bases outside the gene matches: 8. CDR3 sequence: CASSPGQDYPYEQYF. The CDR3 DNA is TGCGCCAGCAGCCCGGGACAGGACTACCCCTACGAGCAGTACTTC.

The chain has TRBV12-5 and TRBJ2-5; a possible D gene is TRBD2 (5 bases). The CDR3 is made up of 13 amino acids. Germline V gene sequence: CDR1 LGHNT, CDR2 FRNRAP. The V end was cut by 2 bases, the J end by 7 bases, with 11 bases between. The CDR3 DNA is TGTGCTAGTGGTTTGCGGGGTTCGGCGACCCAGTACTTC. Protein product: CASGLRGSATQYF.

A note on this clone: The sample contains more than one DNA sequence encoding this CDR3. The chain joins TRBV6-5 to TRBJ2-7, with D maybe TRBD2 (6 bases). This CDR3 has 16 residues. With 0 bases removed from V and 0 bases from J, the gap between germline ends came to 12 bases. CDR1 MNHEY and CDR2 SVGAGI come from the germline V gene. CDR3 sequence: CASSYSRDFSSYEQYF. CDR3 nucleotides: TGTGCCAGCAGTTACTCGCGGGACTTCTCCTCCTACGAGCAGTACTTC.

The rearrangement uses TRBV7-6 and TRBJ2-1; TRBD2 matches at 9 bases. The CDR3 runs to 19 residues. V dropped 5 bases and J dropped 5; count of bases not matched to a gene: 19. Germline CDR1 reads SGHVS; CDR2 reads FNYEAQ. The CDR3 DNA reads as TGTGCCAGCAGCCAGGGTGGAGCGGGGGGCCCTAGGGTAAACAATGAGCAGTTCTTC. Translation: CASSQGGAGGPRVNNEQFF.